The rows below give T cell receptor beta chains drawn from one sample of a study of HIV-infected patients and healthy controls. TCRdb ran MiXCR on the 5' RACE reads and lists one entry per CDR3 protein. Of 10,000 to 15,000 distinct CDR3 sequences in the sample, 11% were seen once. Sequenced material: blood. Every receptor here comes from an adult in good health. CDR3s include the opening cysteine and the closing phenylalanine or tryptophan. The D gene is left open where the match is weak. Some rows have no size entry. The others give once, few or many, or a class for an expanded clone.

V	D	size	length	J	CDR3	DNA
TRBV12-3/TRBV12-4	.	medium-sized	11	TRBJ2-7	CASSSTYEQYF	TGTGCCAGCAGTTCCACCTACGAGCAGTACTTC
TRBV18	.	many	14	TRBJ1-1	CASSPPALATEAFF	TGTGCCAGCTCACCACCGGCCCTGGCCACTGAAGCTTTCTTT
TRBV12-3/TRBV12-4	.	medium-sized	13	TRBJ1-1	CASSLGRLSEAFF	TGTGCCAGCAGTTTGGGACGTCTTTCTGAAGCTTTCTTT
TRBV4-1	.	.	16	TRBJ2-2	CASSQLPRGRTGELFF	TGCGCCAGCAGCCAACTCCCCCGGGGGAGAACCGGGGAGCTGTTTTTT
TRBV12-3/TRBV12-4	TRBD1	.	17	TRBJ1-2	CASSPFDRQGASYGYTF	TGTGCCAGCAGCCCATTTGACAGACAGGGGGCAAGCTATGGCTACACCTTC
TRBV6-2/TRBV6-3	.	many	12	TRBJ1-1	CASSYRGSEAFF	TGTGCCAGCAGTTACCGGGGCAGTGAAGCTTTCTTT
TRBV30	TRBD1	medium-sized	17	TRBJ1-5	CAWSRTNRGLLNQPQHF	TGTGCCTGGAGCCGTACTAACAGGGGGCTCCTCAATCAGCCCCAGCATTTT
TRBV20-1	.	once	14	TRBJ2-1	CSALSKRTYNEQFF	TGCAGTGCCCTGTCGAAGCGGACCTACAATGAGCAGTTCTTC
TRBV20-1	.	many	15	TRBJ2-7	CSVGGGGSRTYEQYF	TGCAGTGTAGGGGGGGGCGGGAGTCGAACCTACGAGCAGTACTTC
TRBV2	.	few	13	TRBJ2-7	CASSVNRADEQYF	TGTGCCAGCAGTGTTAACAGGGCTGACGAGCAGTACTTC
TRBV5-1	TRBD2	few	16	TRBJ2-2	CASSLFLAANTGELFF	TGCGCCAGCAGCTTGTTCCTAGCGGCGAACACCGGGGAGCTGTTTTTT
TRBV20-1	.	medium-sized	14	TRBJ1-2	CSAMLRGDIHGYTF	TGCAGTGCCATGCTCCGGGGGGATATTCATGGCTACACCTTC
TRBV3-1	TRBD1	medium-sized	18	TRBJ1-5	CASSQTGTGFGSNQPQHF	TGTGCCAGCAGCCAAACCGGGACAGGGTTTGGAAGCAATCAGCCCCAGCATTTT
TRBV20-1	TRBD1	medium-sized	16	TRBJ2-1	CSANQPTGGGRNEQFF	TGCAGTGCCAATCAGCCCACAGGGGGAGGACGTAATGAGCAGTTCTTC
TRBV7-6	TRBD2	.	16	TRBJ2-3	CASSSPPGTREDTQYF	TGTGCCAGCAGCTCCCCCCCAGGGACTAGGGAAGATACGCAGTATTTT
TRBV19	TRBD2	many	15	TRBJ2-7	CASSIAGLAGEEQYF	TGTGCCAGTAGTATCGCCGGGTTAGCGGGAGAGGAGCAGTACTTC
TRBV5-1	TRBD2	medium-sized	15	TRBJ2-1	CASSETSGVNNEQFF	TGCGCCAGCAGCGAGACTAGCGGGGTAAACAATGAGCAGTTCTTC
TRBV12-3/TRBV12-4	.	.	15	TRBJ1-3	CATFPGHRSGNTIYF	TGTGCCACTTTCCCGGGACACCGCTCTGGAAACACCATATATTTT
TRBV6-6	.	many	19	TRBJ2-6	CASRVTPTRWLPGANVLTF	TGTGCCAGCAGAGTTACCCCCACTCGGTGGCTCCCTGGGGCCAACGTCCTGACTTTC
TRBV6-5	.	.	14	TRBJ1-4	CASSYSVANEKLFF	TGTGCCAGCAGTTACTCGGTAGCTAATGAAAAACTGTTTTTT
TRBV30	.	.	14	TRBJ1-1	CAWSPRQRNTEAFF	TGTGCCTGGAGCCCCCGACAGCGAAACACTGAAGCTTTCTTT
TRBV3-1	.	few	13	TRBJ2-3	CASTGHDSDTQYF	TGTGCCAGCACGGGTCATGATTCGGATACGCAGTATTTT
TRBV29-1	.	.	13	TRBJ2-4	CSVESGAKNIQYF	TGCAGCGTTGAATCTGGGGCCAAAAACATTCAGTACTTC
TRBV5-1	.	.	14	TRBJ2-5	CASSLKGFSETQYF	TGCGCCAGCAGCTTGAAAGGGTTCTCAGAGACCCAGTACTTC
TRBV5-1	TRBD1	many	16	TRBJ1-1	CASSLGGQGIYTEAFF	TGCGCCAGCAGCCTCGGGGGACAGGGTATATACACTGAAGCTTTCTTT
TRBV3-1	.	many	16	TRBJ1-1	CASSQEYAPRGTEAFF	TGTGCCAGCAGCCAAGAGTATGCCCCCCGAGGCACTGAAGCTTTCTTT
TRBV29-1	.	.	16	TRBJ1-1	CSVEDLWGRMNTEAFF	TGCAGCGTTGAAGATCTGTGGGGACGGATGAACACTGAAGCTTTCTTT
TRBV30	.	few	12	TRBJ2-7	CAWSGLSYEQYF	TGTGCCTGGTCCGGGTTGTCCTACGAGCAGTACTTC
TRBV13	.	few	13	TRBJ2-3	CASSIRGRDTQYF	TGTGCCAGCAGCATCCGGGGTCGGGATACGCAGTATTTT
TRBV20-1	.	medium-sized	10	TRBJ2-1	CSAVYNEQFF	TGCAGTGCGGTCTACAATGAGCAGTTCTTC
TRBV24-1	TRBD2	medium-sized	16	TRBJ2-3	CATSDFYSGSADTQYF	TGTGCCACCAGTGATTTTTATAGCGGGAGCGCAGATACGCAGTATTTT
TRBV6-5	.	medium-sized	14	TRBJ1-1	CATRRAADKPEAFF	TGTGCCACCCGCCGCGCAGCGGATAAACCTGAAGCTTTCTTT
TRBV6-5	TRBD1	many	15	TRBJ1-5	CASSPGTGGNQPQHF	TGTGCCAGCAGCCCCGGGACAGGTGGCAATCAGCCCCAGCATTTT
TRBV6-5	.	medium-sized	13	TRBJ1-1	CASSYSTAYEAFF	TGTGCCAGCAGTTACTCGACAGCCTATGAAGCTTTCTTT
TRBV7-2	TRBD1	.	15	TRBJ1-2	CASSVRDSGLFGYTF	TGTGCCAGCAGCGTTAGGGACAGCGGTTTGTTCGGGTACACCTTC
TRBV12-3/TRBV12-4	.	medium-sized	11	TRBJ2-1	CASSLTDEQFF	TGTGCCAGCAGTTTGACGGATGAGCAGTTCTTC
TRBV20-1	.	medium-sized	15	TRBJ2-1	CSATLIMSYPNEQFF	TGCAGTGCTACCCTAATAATGTCATACCCCAATGAGCAGTTCTTC
TRBV6-1	.	many	15	TRBJ2-1	CASSEGRAGGDEQFF	TGTGCCAGCAGTGAGGGGAGGGCAGGGGGTGATGAGCAGTTCTTC
TRBV30	.	many	14	TRBJ2-7	CAWSVDTNNYEQYF	TGTGCCTGGAGTGTGGACACCAACAACTACGAGCAGTACTTC
TRBV20-1	TRBD2	few	16	TRBJ2-1	CSARDRLAGGPGEQFF	TGCAGTGCTAGAGATAGGCTAGCGGGAGGGCCTGGCGAGCAGTTCTTC
TRBV7-2	TRBD1	.	16	TRBJ2-3	CASRTGTGARADTQYF	TGTGCCAGCCGAACTGGGACAGGGGCTAGGGCAGATACGCAGTATTTT
TRBV2	.	medium-sized	14	TRBJ2-2	CASSEALNTGELFF	TGTGCCAGCAGTGAAGCCCTAAACACCGGGGAGCTGTTTTTT
TRBV29-1	TRBD2	medium-sized	16	TRBJ2-1	CSDLTGGVSSYNEQFF	TGCAGCGACCTAACCGGGGGGGTTAGCTCCTACAATGAGCAGTTCTTC
TRBV3-1	TRBD1	medium-sized	19	TRBJ1-1	CASSRTAHRDRGFWTEAFF	TGTGCCAGCAGCCGCACCGCCCACCGGGACAGGGGATTCTGGACTGAAGCTTTCTTT
TRBV6-5	.	many	15	TRBJ1-4	CASSVDLATNEKLFF	TGTGCCAGCAGCGTGGACCTTGCAACTAATGAAAAACTGTTTTTT
TRBV6-6	TRBD1	.	15	TRBJ2-7	CASRPGVTGVDEQYF	TGTGCCAGCAGGCCGGGGGTGACAGGGGTAGACGAGCAGTACTTC
TRBV7-9	.	medium-sized	15	TRBJ1-1	CASSAGGGIHDEAFF	TGTGCCAGCAGCGCCGGGGGGGGTATACATGATGAAGCTTTCTTT
TRBV29-1	TRBD2	medium-sized	15	TRBJ2-5	CSVEGVAGDLETQYF	TGCAGCGTTGAAGGCGTAGCGGGAGATCTAGAGACCCAGTACTTC
TRBV28	TRBD1	medium-sized	14	TRBJ2-2	CASKRDRGTGELFF	TGTGCCAGCAAGCGGGACAGGGGCACCGGGGAGCTGTTTTTT
TRBV11-2	.	medium-sized	15	TRBJ2-5	CASREGMRAVETQYF	TGTGCCAGCAGGGAAGGGATGAGGGCAGTGGAGACCCAGTACTTC
TRBV27	TRBD2	.	16	TRBJ2-3	CASSLLPGLAEDTQYF	TGTGCCAGCAGTCTTCTCCCGGGACTAGCGGAAGATACGCAGTATTTT
TRBV5-1	TRBD1	.	14	TRBJ2-4	CASSWGQGQNIQYF	TGCGCCAGCAGCTGGGGACAGGGGCAAAACATTCAGTACTTC